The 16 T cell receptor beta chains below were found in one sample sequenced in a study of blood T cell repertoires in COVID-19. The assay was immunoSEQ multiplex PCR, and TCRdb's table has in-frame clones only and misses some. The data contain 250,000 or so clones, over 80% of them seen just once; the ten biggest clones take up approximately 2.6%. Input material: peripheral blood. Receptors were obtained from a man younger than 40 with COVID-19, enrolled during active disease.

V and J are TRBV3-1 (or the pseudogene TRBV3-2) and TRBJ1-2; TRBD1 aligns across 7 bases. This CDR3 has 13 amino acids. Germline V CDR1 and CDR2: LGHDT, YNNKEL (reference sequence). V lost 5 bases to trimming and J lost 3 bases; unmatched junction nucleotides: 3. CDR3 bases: TGTGCCAGCAGCACCGGGACAGACTATGGCTACACCTTC. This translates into CASSTGTDYGYTF.

The CDR3 reads CASGYRGYEQYF. The CDR3 DNA follows: TGTGCCAGCGGCTACAGGGGGTACGAGCAGTACTTC. This chain connects TRBV2 to TRBJ2-7, with 8 bases matching TRBD1. The V and J ends lost 8 bases and 4 bases, in that order; junction bases with no gene match: 4. The CDR3 has 12 residues. Germline assignment: CDR1 SNHLY and CDR2 FYNNEI. Full variable domain (rest looked up from reference TRBV2 and TRBJ2-7): EPEVTQTPSHQVTQMGQEVILRCVPISNHLYFYWYRQILGQKVEFLVSFYNNEISEKSEIFDDQFSVERPDGSNFTLKIRSTKLEDSAMYFCASGYRGYEQYFGPGTRLTVT.

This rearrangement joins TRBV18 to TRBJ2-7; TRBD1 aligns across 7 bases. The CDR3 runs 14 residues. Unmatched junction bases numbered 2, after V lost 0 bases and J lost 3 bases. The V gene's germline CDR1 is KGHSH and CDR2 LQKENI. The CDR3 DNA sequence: TGTGCCAGCTCACCACCGGACAGGAGCTACGAGCAGTACTTC. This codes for CASSPPDRSYEQYF. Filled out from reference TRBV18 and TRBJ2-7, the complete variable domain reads NAGVMQNPRHLVRRRGQEARLRCSPMKGHSHVYWYRQLPEEGLKFMVYLQKENIIDESGMPKERFSAEFPKEGPSILRIQQVVRGDSAAYFCASSPPDRSYEQYFGPGTRLTVT.

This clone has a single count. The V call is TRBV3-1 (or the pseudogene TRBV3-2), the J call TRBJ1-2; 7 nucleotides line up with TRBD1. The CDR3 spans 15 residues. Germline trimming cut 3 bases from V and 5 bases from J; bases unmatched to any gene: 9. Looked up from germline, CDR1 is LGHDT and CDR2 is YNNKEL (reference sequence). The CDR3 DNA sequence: TGTGCCAGCAGCCACATGGCACAGGGGAGGTATGGCTACACCTTC. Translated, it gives CASSHMAQGRYGYTF.

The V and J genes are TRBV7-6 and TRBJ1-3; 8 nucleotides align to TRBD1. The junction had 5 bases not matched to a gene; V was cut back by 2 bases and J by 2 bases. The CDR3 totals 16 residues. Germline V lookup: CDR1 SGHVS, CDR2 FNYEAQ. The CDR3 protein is CASSLSSGGPGNTIYF. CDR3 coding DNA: TGTGCCAGCAGCTTAAGTTCAGGGGGCCCTGGAAACACCATATATTTT. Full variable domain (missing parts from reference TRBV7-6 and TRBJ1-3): GAGVSQSPRYKVTKRGQDVALRCDPISGHVSLYWYRQALGQGPEFLTYFNYEAQQDKSGLPNDRFSAERPEGSISTLTIQRTEQRDSAMYRCASSLSSGGPGNTIYFGEGSWLTVV.

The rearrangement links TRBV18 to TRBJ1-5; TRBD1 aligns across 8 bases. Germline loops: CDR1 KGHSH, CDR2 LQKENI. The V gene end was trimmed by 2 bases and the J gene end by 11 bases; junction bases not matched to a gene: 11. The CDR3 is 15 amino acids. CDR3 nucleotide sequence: TGTGCCAGCTCACCAGGGACAGGAGTCGGGATGGCCCAGCATTTT. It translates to CASSPGTGVGMAQHF. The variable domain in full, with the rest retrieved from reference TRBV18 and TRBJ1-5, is NAGVMQNPRHLVRRRGQEARLRCSPMKGHSHVYWYRQLPEEGLKFMVYLQKENIIDESGMPKERFSAEFPKEGPSILRIQQVVRGDSAAYFCASSPGTGVGMAQHFGDGTRLSIL.

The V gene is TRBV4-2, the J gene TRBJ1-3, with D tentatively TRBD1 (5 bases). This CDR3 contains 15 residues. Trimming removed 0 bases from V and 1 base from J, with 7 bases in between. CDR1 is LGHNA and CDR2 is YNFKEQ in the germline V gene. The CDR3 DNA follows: TGTGCCAGCAGCCAAGAAACAGGTTCTGGAAACACCATATATTTT. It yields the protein CASSQETGSGNTIYF.

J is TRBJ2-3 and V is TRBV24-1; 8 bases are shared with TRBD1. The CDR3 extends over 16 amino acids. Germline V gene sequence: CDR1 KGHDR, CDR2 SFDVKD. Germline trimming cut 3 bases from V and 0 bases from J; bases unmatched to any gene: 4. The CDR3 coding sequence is TGTGCCACCAGTGATCCGGGACAGGCAAGCACAGATACGCAGTATTTT. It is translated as CATSDPGQASTDTQYF.

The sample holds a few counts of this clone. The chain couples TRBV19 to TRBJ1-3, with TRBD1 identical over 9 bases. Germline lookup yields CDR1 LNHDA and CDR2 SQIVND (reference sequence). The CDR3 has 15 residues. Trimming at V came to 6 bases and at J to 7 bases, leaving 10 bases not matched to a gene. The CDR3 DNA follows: TGTGCCAGTAGCCCTTTGGGACAGGGTCGGAACACCATATATTTT. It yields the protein CASSPLGQGRNTIYF.

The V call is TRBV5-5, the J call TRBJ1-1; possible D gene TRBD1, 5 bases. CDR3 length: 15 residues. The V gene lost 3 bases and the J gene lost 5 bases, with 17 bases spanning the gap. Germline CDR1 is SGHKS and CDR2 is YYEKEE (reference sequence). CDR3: CASSSPKQGETEAFF. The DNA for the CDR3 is TGTGCCAGCAGCTCCCCCAAGCAGGGTGAGACTGAAGCTTTCTTT.

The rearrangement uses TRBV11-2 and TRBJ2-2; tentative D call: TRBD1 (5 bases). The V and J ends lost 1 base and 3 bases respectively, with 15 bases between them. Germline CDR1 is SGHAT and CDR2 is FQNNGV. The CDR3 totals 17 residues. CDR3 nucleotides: TGTGCCAGCAGCTTAGGTTTTTCAGGGCGCCACACCGGGGAGCTGTTTTTT. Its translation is CASSLGFSGRHTGELFF.

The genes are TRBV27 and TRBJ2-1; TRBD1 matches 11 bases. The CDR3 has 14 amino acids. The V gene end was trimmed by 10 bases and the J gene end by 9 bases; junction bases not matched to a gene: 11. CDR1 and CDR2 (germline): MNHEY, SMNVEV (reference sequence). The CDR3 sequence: CATSRDRGYFEQFF. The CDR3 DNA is TGTGCCACCTCCCGGGACAGGGGGTATTTTGAGCAGTTCTTC.

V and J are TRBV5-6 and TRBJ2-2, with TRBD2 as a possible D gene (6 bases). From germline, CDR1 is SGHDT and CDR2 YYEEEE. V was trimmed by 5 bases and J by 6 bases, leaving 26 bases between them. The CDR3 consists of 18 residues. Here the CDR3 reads CASRGPEEGRKGAGELFF. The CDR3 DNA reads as TGTGCCAGCAGGGGACCCGAGGAGGGGAGAAAGGGCGCCGGGGAGCTGTTTTTT.

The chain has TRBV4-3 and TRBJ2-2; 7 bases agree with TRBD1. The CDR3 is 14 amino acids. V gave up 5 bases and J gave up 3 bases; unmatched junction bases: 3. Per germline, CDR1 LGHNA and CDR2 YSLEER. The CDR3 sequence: CASSFTGDTGELFF. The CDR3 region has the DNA TGCGCCAGCAGCTTTACAGGGGACACCGGGGAGCTGTTTTTT.

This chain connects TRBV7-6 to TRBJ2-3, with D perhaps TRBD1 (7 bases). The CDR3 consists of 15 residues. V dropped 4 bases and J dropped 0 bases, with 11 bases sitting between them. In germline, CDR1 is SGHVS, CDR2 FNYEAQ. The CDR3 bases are TGTGCCAGCAGCTCATCAGGGGGGAGCACAGATACGCAGTATTTT. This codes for CASSSSGGSTDTQYF.

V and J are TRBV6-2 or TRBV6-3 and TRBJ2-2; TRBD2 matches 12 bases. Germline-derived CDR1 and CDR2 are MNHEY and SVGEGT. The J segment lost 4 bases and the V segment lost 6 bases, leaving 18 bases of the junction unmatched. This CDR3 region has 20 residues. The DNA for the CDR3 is TGTGCCAGCAGCTCTCTCCCCGGGCTAGCGGGGGGGCGTAGCACCGGGGAGCTGTTTTTT. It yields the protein CASSSLPGLAGGRSTGELFF.